This T cell receptor beta chain came from a study of blood T cells in healthy people across ages. Study-wide points: In these data, TCR beta diversity tracked strongly with naive T cell percentage. Per million T cells, TCR beta diversity dropped about linearly as age rose.

On this clonotype: The target antigen is unknown.

Using a J-beta primer mix together with a sample-barcoded 5' primer, a second PCR was run for roughly 7 to 12 cycles. Each CDR3 protein gets one entry after TCRdb re-called the 5' RACE reads with MiXCR. The sample yields hundreds of thousands of distinct CDR3 sequences, 45% to 70% seen once. The CDR3 length is 16 residues. Germline lookup yields CDR1 SGHDT and CDR2 YYEEEE. Sequencing used blood. This receptor was obtained from a man in his forties in good health. V and J are TRBV5-6 and TRBJ2-4; either TRBD1 or TRBD2 may supply D (5 bases each). Matching the DNA end better, TRBJ2-7 makes the J call doubtful. This CDR3 reads CASSLKIWQGPYEQYF. In DNA, the CDR3 is TGTGCCAGCAGCTTGAAGATTTGGCAGGGACCCTACGAGCAGTACTTC.